This T cell receptor beta chain was identified in a study of T cells in Graves' hyperthyroidism and ophthalmopathy. At the level of the study: Blood from the periphery was taken at initial diagnosis, before any treatment.

Graves' hyperthyroidism showing no ophthalmopathy progression within 18 months was considered stable. This clonotype was observed a handful of times. There were TCR beta CDR3 regions amplified from RNA transcripts. First-round RT-PCR targeting the TCR CDR3 was performed with the HTBI primer set. TCRdb called the multiplex PCR reads again in MiXCR, with one record for every CDR3 protein. The repertoire consists of about 480,000 distinct CDR3 sequences, with around 14% occurring once and the leading ten covering roughly 17%. The CDR3 contains 15 residues. Between the trimmed V and J ends, which lost 5 bases and 1 base, there was a span of 17 bases. The germline gives CDR1 GTSNPN, CDR2 SVGIG (reference sequence).

The clonotype comes from a woman aged 18-30 years with Graves' hyperthyroidism. The sample consisted of blood. This chain uses TRBV30 with TRBJ1-1, with D unclear. CDR3 region: CAWGVDGVENTEAFF. CDR3 sequence (DNA): TGTGCCTGGGGGGTGGATGGTGTCGAGAACACTGAAGCTTTCTTT.